Detailed here is one T cell receptor beta chain. No cognate antigen has been identified for it. Per-base quality was not reported, and no clone a single base away is much larger than it. For TCR beta library preparation, about 2.2 micrograms of genomic DNA was extracted from cryopreserved PBMCs. Longitudinal blood samples from CLL patients on ibrutinib monotherapy were analyzed using high-throughput TCR beta sequencing. The patients were enrolled in a single-center, open-label phase 2 trial of ibrutinib monotherapy. This specimen comes from a study of cytotoxic CD8 clonotypes in ibrutinib-treated CLL (dated by TCRdb to about 2021). For the wider study: In this cohort, some 16 patients were treatment-naive and approximately twelve were relapsed/refractory, while about 17 had unmutated IGHV. Cryopreserved peripheral blood mononuclear cells were collected before treatment, at response, and at either disease progression or sustained remission. On average, each sample yielded around 230,000 productive templates and around 100,000 productive rearrangements. Response samples were obtained after a median of around 11 months of treatment, with a range of roughly 6 to 36 months. Longitudinal samples were available for about 30% of the 86 trial participants. Partial responses were observed in roughly 24 patients and complete responses in 2; after a median follow-up of roughly 72 months, remission was maintained in 14 patients and progression was observed in roughly twelve. The paper as a whole reports these results and caveats: Baseline clonality exceeded that of age-matched healthy donors and correlated strongly with circulating CD8+ T-cell counts. Lymph node repertoires were not examined, and the timing of sampling was not matched between patients in sustained remission and those whose disease progressed. At ibrutinib response clonality went up, during sustained remission it held steady, and at progression it dropped back toward baseline. Public clonotypes were rare and either shrank or stayed stable during treatment, and the rise in clonality at ibrutinib response reflected expansion of private clonotypes.

Taken from the germline V gene (reference sequence), the CDR1 and CDR2 loops are LNHNV and YYDKDF. The junction carries 6 bases between V and J, which are trimmed by 1 base and 0 bases respectively. The CDR3 runs 14 amino acids, cysteine and phenylalanine included. The sequence is cut down to CDR3 DNA, 42 bases in frame from base 1. The goal of deep resolution MiSeq sequencing was a depth between 1 in 1 million and 1 in 200,000 T cells, and coverage averaged 10x per clonotype. The immunoSEQ hsTCRB Kit was used to generate TCR beta libraries. The authors processed their data as follows. The data were analyzed with ImmunoSEQ Analyzer and ImmunoSEQ Data Assistant, and V, D and J gene assignments followed IMGT definitions. Clonality, which ranges from 0 to 1, was calculated by subtracting the normalized Shannon entropy of productive rearrangement frequencies from one. Only overrepresented clonotypes making up at least 0.05% of the repertoire of each patient were included in the public clonotype analysis. Thirteen age-matched healthy donor repertoires from immuneACCESS served as clonality controls. Sourced from immuneACCESS, this table was stored by TCRdb with only in-frame sequences that have V and J called. A share of the clones is absent; for the studies checked, an unresolved V gene accounts for under half, and the remainder has no known explanation. For V, J and clone size, that table is used; D and trimming come from the DNA. The sample table shows roughly 18,000 clones, and 81% are seen once. The ten largest clonotypes hold about 5.8% of the sample.

The receptor chain draws on TRBV15 and TRBJ1-1; too little of a D gene remains to name it. Source: PBMCs, taken before ibrutinib treatment. The sequence was collected from a human donor with chronic lymphocytic leukemia. The bases are TGTGCCACCAGCAGAGGTGGGGTGAACACTGAAGCTTTCTTT. This sequence encodes CATSRGGVNTEAFF.